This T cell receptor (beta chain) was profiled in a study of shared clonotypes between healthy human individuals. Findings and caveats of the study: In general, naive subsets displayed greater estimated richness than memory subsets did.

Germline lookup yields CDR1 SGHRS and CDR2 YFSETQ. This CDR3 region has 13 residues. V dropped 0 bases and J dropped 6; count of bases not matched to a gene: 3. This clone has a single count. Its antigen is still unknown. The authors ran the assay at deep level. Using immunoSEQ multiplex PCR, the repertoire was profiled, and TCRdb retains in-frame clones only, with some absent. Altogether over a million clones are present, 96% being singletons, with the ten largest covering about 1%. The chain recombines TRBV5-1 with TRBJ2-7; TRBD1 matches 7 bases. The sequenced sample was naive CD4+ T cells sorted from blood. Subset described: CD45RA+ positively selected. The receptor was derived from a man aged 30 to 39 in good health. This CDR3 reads CASSLADRVEQYF. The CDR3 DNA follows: TGCGCCAGCAGCTTGGCCGACAGGGTCGAGCAGTACTTC.